This is a list of T cell receptor beta chains from one sample in a study of shared clonotypes between healthy human individuals. Generated by immunoSEQ multiplex PCR, the TCRdb table keeps only in-frame clones and is missing some. The sample contains 2 million to 2.5 million clones, more than 90% of which appear only once. Sequencing used naive CD4+ T cells sorted from blood. These receptors all come from a man between 18 and 29 years old in good health. Each CDR3 is given with its conserved first and last residue. The order of the fields is J gene, CDR3 length, clone size, D gene, V gene, CDR3 protein, CDR3 DNA. The D gene is left open where the match is weak. Expanded clones are given a class, and other clones once, few, many or no size at all.

j_call: TRBJ1-6
cdr3_length: 15
clone_size: NA
d_call: NA
v_call: TRBV7-2
cdr3_aa: CASSLWVSYNSPLHF
cdr3_nt: TGTGCCAGCAGCTTATGGGTCTCCTATAATTCACCCCTCCACTTT

j_call: TRBJ1-6
cdr3_length: 16
clone_size: NA
d_call: NA
v_call: TRBV5-1
cdr3_aa: CASSLVPQGSNSPLHF
cdr3_nt: TGCGCCAGCAGCTTGGTCCCCCAGGGGTCCAATTCACCCCTCCACTTT

j_call: TRBJ2-7
cdr3_length: 12
clone_size: few
d_call: NA
v_call: TRBV7-9
cdr3_aa: CASSLQPYEQYF
cdr3_nt: TGTGCCAGCAGCTTGCAGCCATACGAGCAGTACTTC

j_call: TRBJ1-2
cdr3_length: 16
clone_size: NA
d_call: NA
v_call: TRBV5-4
cdr3_aa: CASRLGDRGFDYGYTF
cdr3_nt: TGTGCCAGCAGGTTGGGCGATAGGGGCTTCGACTATGGCTACACCTTC

j_call: TRBJ2-5
cdr3_length: 16
clone_size: NA
d_call: NA
v_call: TRBV7-7
cdr3_aa: CASSFSGVLLEETQYF
cdr3_nt: TGTGCTAGCAGCTTTTCCGGGGTCCTCTTGGAGGAGACCCAGTACTTC

j_call: TRBJ1-2
cdr3_length: 13
clone_size: NA
d_call: NA
v_call: TRBV5-5
cdr3_aa: CASSLRTSYGYTF
cdr3_nt: TGTGCCAGCAGCTTAAGGACAAGCTATGGCTACACCTTC

j_call: TRBJ2-1
cdr3_length: 12
clone_size: NA
d_call: NA
v_call: TRBV5-6
cdr3_aa: CASSLDLGSQFF
cdr3_nt: TGTGCCAGCAGCTTGGACTTGGGTTCCCAGTTCTTC

j_call: TRBJ2-2
cdr3_length: 16
clone_size: NA
d_call: NA
v_call: TRBV10-3
cdr3_aa: CAISESRQPNTGELFF
cdr3_nt: TGTGCCATCAGTGAGTCTCGGCAACCTAACACCGGGGAGCTGTTTTTT

j_call: TRBJ2-1
cdr3_length: 15
clone_size: NA
d_call: TRBD2
v_call: TRBV6-6
cdr3_aa: CASSYGATSGNEQFF
cdr3_nt: TGTGCCAGCAGTTACGGGGCGACTAGCGGGAATGAGCAGTTCTTC

j_call: TRBJ2-5
cdr3_length: 14
clone_size: NA
d_call: NA
v_call: TRBV6-5
cdr3_aa: CASSRNRLGETQYF
cdr3_nt: TGTGCCAGCAGTCGAAACCGACTGGGAGAGACCCAGTACTTC

j_call: TRBJ2-7
cdr3_length: 14
clone_size: NA
d_call: NA
v_call: TRBV19
cdr3_aa: CASSGGTSRYEQYF
cdr3_nt: TGTGCCAGTAGTGGCGGCACGTCACGATACGAGCAGTACTTC

j_call: TRBJ1-5
cdr3_length: 16
clone_size: NA
d_call: NA
v_call: TRBV4-1
cdr3_aa: CASSQSLGTDNQPQHF
cdr3_nt: TGCGCCAGCAGCCAATCCCTCGGGACGGACAATCAGCCCCAGCATTTT

j_call: TRBJ2-2
cdr3_length: 16
clone_size: once
d_call: NA
v_call: TRBV19
cdr3_aa: CASSMATSTGTGELFF
cdr3_nt: TGTGCCAGTAGTATGGCGACCTCCACGGGGACCGGGGAGCTGTTTTTT

j_call: TRBJ2-1
cdr3_length: 15
clone_size: NA
d_call: TRBD2
v_call: TRBV7-2
cdr3_aa: CASSLESGTYNEQFF
cdr3_nt: TGTGCCAGCAGCTTGGAGAGCGGGACCTACAATGAGCAGTTCTTC